The rows below give T cell receptor beta chains drawn from one sample of a study of neurological immune-mediated disorders. TCRdb called the 5' RACE reads again in MiXCR, with one record for every CDR3 protein. This sample has tens of thousands of distinct CDR3 sequences; around 24% occur once, and the top ten carry roughly 4.6%. Sequencing was performed on PBMCs. These receptors all come from a man aged 55-75 years with HTLV-1-associated myelopathy (HAM/TSP). Each CDR3 is given with its conserved first and last residue. A D gene is named only where the DNA matches it firmly. The size field is filled for only some rows; it gives once, few, many or a size class.

size: many
D: TRBD2
J: TRBJ2-5
V: TRBV5-1
CDR3: CASSYEVLAGAETQYF
DNA: TGCGCCAGCAGTTATGAAGTCCTAGCGGGAGCGGAGACCCAGTACTTC

size: many
D: .
J: TRBJ2-7
V: TRBV20-1
CDR3: CSARGSNRVMNSYEQYF
DNA: TGCAGTGCTAGAGGTAGCAACAGGGTCATGAACTCCTACGAGCAGTACTTC

size: many
D: .
J: TRBJ2-7
V: TRBV7-9
CDR3: CASSLGVEPGLEQYF
DNA: TGTGCCAGCAGCTTAGGTGTCGAACCCGGTCTCGAGCAGTACTTC

size: .
D: .
J: TRBJ2-4
V: TRBV10-1
CDR3: CASSEGLIAKNIQYF
DNA: TGCGCCAGCAGTGAGGGCCTGATAGCCAAAAACATTCAGTACTTC

size: many
D: .
J: TRBJ2-5
V: TRBV5-1
CDR3: CASTPGGGRETQYF
DNA: TGCGCCAGCACCCCTGGAGGGGGCCGGGAGACCCAGTACTTC

size: .
D: TRBD1
J: TRBJ1-2
V: TRBV11-2
CDR3: CASSSTGFYGYTF
DNA: TGTGCCAGCAGCTCGACAGGGTTTTACGGCTACACCTTC

size: many
D: .
J: TRBJ1-2
V: TRBV12-3/TRBV12-4
CDR3: CASSTNRAPGVGYTF
DNA: TGTGCCAGCAGCACAAACAGGGCCCCAGGGGTCGGCTACACCTTC

size: many
D: .
J: TRBJ2-7
V: TRBV28
CDR3: CASSPPARVEQYF
DNA: TGTGCCAGCAGCCCACCGGCACGGGTCGAGCAGTACTTC

size: many
D: TRBD1
J: TRBJ2-4
V: TRBV5-1
CDR3: CASSFGGQGGIAKNIQYF
DNA: TGCGCCAGCAGCTTTGGGGGACAGGGGGGAATAGCCAAAAACATTCAGTACTTC

size: many
D: .
J: TRBJ1-2
V: TRBV20-1
CDR3: CSARTGRGYGYTF
DNA: TGCAGTGCTAGAACGGGACGCGGCTATGGCTACACCTTC

size: many
D: TRBD1
J: TRBJ1-1
V: TRBV7-9
CDR3: CASSQGQGTEAFF
DNA: TGTGCCAGCAGCCAGGGACAGGGTACTGAAGCTTTCTTT

size: many
D: .
J: TRBJ1-3
V: TRBV6-5
CDR3: CASSLDPDSGNTIYF
DNA: TGTGCCAGCAGTCTGGACCCCGACTCTGGAAACACCATATATTTT

size: many
D: .
J: TRBJ2-1
V: TRBV5-6
CDR3: CASSLAGYEQFF
DNA: TGTGCCAGCAGCTTGGCAGGGTATGAGCAGTTCTTC

size: few
D: .
J: TRBJ1-1
V: TRBV5-1
CDR3: CASSFRVRNTEAFF
DNA: TGCGCCAGCAGCTTCAGGGTGAGGAACACTGAAGCTTTCTTT

size: many
D: .
J: TRBJ1-2
V: TRBV12-3/TRBV12-4
CDR3: CASSLTGGLLYGYTF
DNA: TGTGCCAGCAGTTTAACGGGGGGACTTCTCTATGGCTACACCTTC

size: many
D: TRBD1
J: TRBJ1-2
V: TRBV6-1
CDR3: CASSEPDRGGYGYTF
DNA: TGTGCCAGCAGTGAACCGGACAGGGGCGGCTATGGCTACACCTTC

size: many
D: .
J: TRBJ2-1
V: TRBV4-1
CDR3: CASSQDEGSNGKQFF
DNA: TGCGCCAGCAGCCAAGATGAGGGAAGTAACGGGAAGCAGTTCTTC

size: many
D: TRBD1
J: TRBJ2-7
V: TRBV5-1
CDR3: CASSSTGGEQYF
DNA: TGCGCCAGCAGCTCGACAGGGGGCGAGCAGTACTTC

size: many
D: .
J: TRBJ2-1
V: TRBV7-3
CDR3: CASSNNRGLVYSSYNEQFF
DNA: TGTGCCAGCAGCAACAACAGGGGACTCGTATATAGCTCCTACAATGAGCAGTTCTTC

size: many
D: .
J: TRBJ2-5
V: TRBV20-1
CDR3: CSAPRDAHQETQYF
DNA: TGCAGTGCACCCCGGGACGCCCACCAAGAGACCCAGTACTTC

size: many
D: TRBD1
J: TRBJ2-7
V: TRBV9
CDR3: CASSAGTGTYEQYF
DNA: TGTGCCAGCAGCGCCGGGACAGGGACCTACGAGCAGTACTTC

size: many
D: TRBD2
J: TRBJ2-2
V: TRBV7-9
CDR3: CASSPLGSSGRFDDTGELFF
DNA: TGTGCCAGCAGCCCCTTAGGGAGTAGCGGGAGATTTGATGACACCGGGGAGCTGTTTTTT

size: many
D: .
J: TRBJ2-7
V: TRBV12-3/TRBV12-4
CDR3: CASSLSASYYEQYF
DNA: TGTGCCAGCAGTTTATCTGCCAGTTACTACGAGCAGTACTTC

size: many
D: TRBD1
J: TRBJ2-1
V: TRBV20-1
CDR3: CSARIGAGGDEQFF
DNA: TGCAGTGCTAGAATAGGCGCAGGGGGCGATGAGCAGTTCTTC

size: many
D: TRBD2
J: TRBJ2-1
V: TRBV12-3/TRBV12-4
CDR3: CASQTSGVYNEQFF
DNA: TGTGCCAGCCAAACTAGCGGGGTCTACAATGAGCAGTTCTTC

size: many
D: TRBD1
J: TRBJ1-4
V: TRBV3-1
CDR3: CASSPTDRTDEKLFF
DNA: TGTGCCAGCAGCCCTACGGACAGGACAGATGAAAAACTGTTTTTT

size: many
D: .
J: TRBJ2-3
V: TRBV12-3/TRBV12-4
CDR3: CASSRQGTQYF
DNA: TGTGCCAGCAGCCGGCAGGGTACGCAGTATTTT

size: many
D: TRBD2
J: TRBJ2-7
V: TRBV5-1
CDR3: CASSPGLAGVFEQYF
DNA: TGCGCCAGCAGCCCCGGACTAGCGGGAGTATTCGAGCAGTACTTC

size: many
D: .
J: TRBJ1-1
V: TRBV6-6
CDR3: CASSYENGGILKAFF
DNA: TGTGCCAGCAGTTACGAGAATGGGGGAATACTCAAAGCTTTCTTT

size: many
D: .
J: TRBJ2-3
V: TRBV20-1
CDR3: CSARQGASTDTQYF
DNA: TGCAGTGCTAGACAAGGTGCTAGCACAGATACGCAGTATTTT

size: many
D: .
J: TRBJ1-5
V: TRBV19
CDR3: CASSPPGKSNQPQHF
DNA: TGTGCCAGTAGTCCCCCGGGGAAGAGCAATCAGCCCCAGCATTTT

size: many
D: .
J: TRBJ2-2
V: TRBV5-1
CDR3: CASYKVPGPPTGELFF
DNA: TGCGCCAGCTACAAAGTCCCGGGTCCTCCCACCGGGGAGCTGTTTTTT